This TCR beta chain was identified during a study of T cell repertoires in cytomegalovirus infection. About this clonotype: Its antigen is not identified.

One entry per CDR3 protein, called by TCRdb with MiXCR from the reads. The data hold 650,000 to 900,000 distinct CDR3 sequences, with around 29% observed a single time. The receptor comes from a human donor in good health (CMV status not recorded). Some clones in this sample may be carry-over from other donors' samples. This specimen was cultured CD8+ T cells from PBMCs, taken from culture after CMV antigen stimulation.

The CDR3: CASRGGGNQPQHF. The CDR3 DNA sequence: TGTGCCAGCAGGGGGGGGGGCAATCAGCCCCAGCATTTT. The chain recombines TRBV27 with TRBJ1-5; a possible D gene is TRBD1 (5 bases). Germline V CDR1 and CDR2: MNHEY, SMNVEV (reference sequence). The CDR3 sequence is 13 residues long. Trimming left V 6 bases short and J 2 bases short, with 8 bases between.